This paragraph reports one TCR beta chain. Antigen specificity is unknown. The source of the sample is a study of shared clonotypes between healthy human individuals. Findings and limits, study-wide: Even with large depth, rarefaction showed that sorted-subset sequencing was incomplete. Sharing across four donors was highest in naive CD4 (around 5%) and lowest in memory CD8 (approximately 0.4%).

Clones were sequenced by immunoSEQ multiplex PCR, and TCRdb holds only the in-frame ones, with some missing. In the table there are some 2.1 million clones, 85% to 95% of which are singletons. The CDR3 totals 16 residues. Trimming left V 0 bases short and J 5 bases short, with 15 bases between. The germline V gene encodes CDR1 SGHRS and CDR2 YFSETQ. This TCR derives from a man younger than 35 in good health. Sequencing used naive CD4+ T cells sorted from blood. Subset reported: CD45RA+ positively selected. V is TRBV5-1 and J is TRBJ1-5; a weak D match, TRBD1 (6 bases). CDR3 bases: TGCGCCAGCAGCTTGGGACCTCAGGGGCCGGATCAGCCCCAGCATTTT. This encodes CASSLGPQGPDQPQHF.